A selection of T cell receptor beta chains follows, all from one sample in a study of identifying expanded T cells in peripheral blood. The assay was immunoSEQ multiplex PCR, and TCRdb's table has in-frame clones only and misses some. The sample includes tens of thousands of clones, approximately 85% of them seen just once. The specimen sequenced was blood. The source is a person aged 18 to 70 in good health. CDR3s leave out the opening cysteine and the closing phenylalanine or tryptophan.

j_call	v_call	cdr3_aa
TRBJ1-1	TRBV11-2	ASSLVLQGNTEAF
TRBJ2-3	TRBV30	AWSSQEADTQY
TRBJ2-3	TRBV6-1	ASSEGNTDTQY
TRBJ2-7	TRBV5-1	ASSWEGINEQY
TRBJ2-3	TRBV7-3	ASSLGIHTDTQY
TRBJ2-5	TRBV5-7	ASSPRSRGLETQY
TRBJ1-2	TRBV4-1	ASSQIEGLGYT
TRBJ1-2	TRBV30	AWRFNYGYT
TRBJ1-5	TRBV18	ASSPTRQGERYNQPQH
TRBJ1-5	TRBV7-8	ASSLGATNQPQH
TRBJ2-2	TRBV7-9	ASSFARTDRTGELF
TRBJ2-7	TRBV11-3	ASSPTSGSEQY
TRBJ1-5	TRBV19	ASSPGGQPQH
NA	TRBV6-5	ASSYSGQGGSYEQY
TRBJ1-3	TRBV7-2	ASSPRLGPGQGAGNTIY
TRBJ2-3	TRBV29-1	SVPQGTDTQY
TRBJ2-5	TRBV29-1	SVGLTGAEETQY
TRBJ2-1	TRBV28	ASSLTGTGLGF
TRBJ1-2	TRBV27	ASSPWGQGEKGYT
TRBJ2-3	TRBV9	ASSVGAGGRQNSTDTQY
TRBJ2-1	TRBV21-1	ASSKVGDYNEQF
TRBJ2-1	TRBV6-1	ASSEAPSGLEQF
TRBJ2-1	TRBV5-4	ASSFRGSSYNEQF
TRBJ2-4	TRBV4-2	ASSQEREGAKNIQY
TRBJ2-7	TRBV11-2	ASSLAAGGSYEQY
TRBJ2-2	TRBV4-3	ASSRAIGGTGELF
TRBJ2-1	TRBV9	ASSARSGRGPSDDEQF
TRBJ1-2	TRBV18	ASSPVGYGYT